The 24 T cell receptor beta chains presented below share a single source sample, sequenced in a study of blood T cells in healthy people across ages. Then a second PCR, running roughly 7 to 11 cycles, was carried out with a sample-barcoded 5' primer and a J-beta primer mix. TCRdb reprocessed the 5' RACE reads via MiXCR and lists one record per CDR3 protein. The sample records roughly 680,000 distinct CDR3 sequences, roughly 21% being singletons. The sequencing input was blood. These receptor sequences come from a man in his 70s in good health.

This chain connects TRBV3-1 to TRBJ2-1; no clear D gene. With 1 base removed from V and 10 bases from J, the gap between germline ends came to 8 bases. Germline lookup yields CDR1 LGHDT and CDR2 YNNKEL (reference sequence). The CDR3 has 12 amino acids. As DNA, the CDR3 is TGTGCCAGCAGCCAAGTCGGGCGGGAGCAGTTCTTC. This encodes CASSQVGREQFF.

The chain combines TRBV7-2 with TRBJ2-5; unclear D gene. V was cut by 5 bases and J by 5 bases, with 9 bases left in between. From germline, CDR1 is SGHTA and CDR2 FQGNSA. The CDR3 has 12 residues. CDR3 amino acids: CASSRRVETQYF. In DNA form, the CDR3 reads TGTGCCAGCAGCCGTCGGGTGGAGACCCAGTACTTC.

This clonotype was detected many times. The rearrangement links TRBV11-2 to TRBJ2-1; 7 bases align to TRBD2. The V segment lost 5 bases and the J segment 0 bases; nucleotides outside the gene matches: 7. CDR1 and CDR2 from the germline V gene are SGHAT and FQNNGV. The CDR3 extends over 16 amino acids. The CDR3, as DNA: TGTGCCAGCAGCCGAGGAGCGGGGCGCTCCTACAATGAGCAGTTCTTC. Translation: CASSRGAGRSYNEQFF.

This clonotype showed up just a few times. The chain recombines TRBV15 with TRBJ2-7; D possibly uses TRBD1 or TRBD2 (5 bases each). Germline V gene sequence: CDR1 LNHNV, CDR2 YYDKDF (reference sequence). Trimming took 0 bases from V and 0 from J, leaving 9 bases between them. The CDR3 has 15 residues. The CDR3 sequence: CATSRDRDRSYEQYF. As DNA, the CDR3 is TGTGCCACCAGCAGAGACCGGGACCGCTCCTACGAGCAGTACTTC. The complete variable domain, with remaining parts taken from reference TRBV15 and TRBJ2-7, reads DAMVIQNPRYQVTQFGKPVTLSCSQTLNHNVMYWYQQKSSQAPKLLFHYYDKDFNNEADTPDNFQSRRPNTSFCFLDIRSPGLGDTAMYLCATSRDRDRSYEQYFGPGTRLTVT.

V and J are TRBV12-3 or TRBV12-4 and TRBJ2-3; tentative D call: TRBD2 (6 bases). V shed 5 bases and J shed 1 base, with 19 bases lying between them. The CDR3 is made up of 17 amino acids. DNA for the CDR3: TGTGCCAGCAGTCCGGGACTTCACCATCTGGGCACAGATACGCAGTATTTT. It yields the protein CASSPGLHHLGTDTQYF.

The chain recombines TRBV7-9 with TRBJ2-5; D might be TRBD1 (7 bases). The assigned J gene may be wrong: the sequence end matches TRBJ2-1 better. Germline-derived CDR1 and CDR2 are SEHNR and FQNEAQ (reference sequence). This CDR3 is 15 amino acids long. The CDR3 region is CASSLVQGRYNEQFF. The CDR3, as DNA: TGTGCCAGCAGCTTAGTACAGGGGAGGTACAATGAGCAGTTCTTC.

Many counts were recorded for this clonotype. The chain employs TRBV10-3 and TRBJ2-7, with 7 bases aligning to TRBD2. There are 14 residues in the CDR3. V lost 2 bases, J lost 3 bases, and 4 bases stayed unmatched. CDR1 and CDR2 (germline): ENHRY, SYGVKD. CDR3 protein: CAISERGRDYEQYF. The DNA of the CDR3 is TGTGCCATCAGTGAGCGGGGGAGGGACTACGAGCAGTACTTC.

V gene TRBV9 combines with J gene TRBJ2-3; 8 positions agree with TRBD2. Germline V gives CDR1 SGDLS, CDR2 YYNGEE. The CDR3 totals 15 residues. The J segment lost 5 bases and the V segment lost 0 bases, leaving 5 bases of the junction unmatched. The CDR3 nucleotides are TGTGCCAGCAGCGTAGTCGGGACTAGGGGAGATACGCAGTATTTT. Translating gives CASSVVGTRGDTQYF. Supplemented by reference TRBV9 and TRBJ2-3, the full variable domain reads DSGVTQTPKHLITATGQRVTLRCSPRSGDLSVYWYQQSLDQGLQFLIQYYNGEERAKGNILERFSAQQFPDLHSELNLSSLELGDSALYFCASSVVGTRGDTQYFGPGTRLTVL.

This clonotype was observed a handful of times. The rearrangement joins TRBV7-2 to TRBJ2-7; D may match TRBD1 or TRBD2 (5 bases each). CDR1 and CDR2 from the germline V gene are SGHTA and FQGNSA. The CDR3 runs to 14 residues. Trimming took 6 bases from V and 1 from J, leaving 13 bases between them. This CDR3 is CASRSSRGSYEQYF. In nucleotides, the CDR3 is TGTGCCAGCAGATCCTCGAGGGGTTCCTACGAGCAGTACTTC. Full variable domain (outside the CDR3, taken from reference TRBV7-2 and TRBJ2-7): GAGVSQSPSNKVTEKGKDVELRCDPISGHTALYWYRQSLGQGLEFLIYFQGNSAPDKSGLPSDRFSAERTGGSVSTLTIQRTQQEDSAVYLCASRSSRGSYEQYFGPGTRLTVT.

This clonotype was seen a few times. The V and J genes are TRBV19 and TRBJ2-3; D ambiguous. The ends were cut back, 8 bases at V and 1 base at J, with 10 bases in the middle. The germline V gene has CDR1 LNHDA and CDR2 SQIVND (reference sequence). The CDR3 totals 13 residues. The CDR3 reads CASGPAGTDTQYF. The DNA of the CDR3 is TGTGCCAGTGGCCCGGCGGGCACAGATACGCAGTATTTT.

This clonotype was observed a handful of times. J is TRBJ1-1 and V is TRBV6-6, with 8 positions matching TRBD1. V trimming: 7 bases; J trimming: 1 base; junction bases outside the gene matches: 5. Germline V gene lookup returns CDR1 MNHNY and CDR2 SVGAGI (reference sequence). The CDR3 spans 14 residues. This chain's CDR3 is CASNIGTGNTEAFF. The CDR3 DNA follows: TGTGCCAGCAACATAGGGACAGGGAACACTGAAGCTTTCTTT.

This clonotype was counted ten times or more. The chain has TRBV12-3 or TRBV12-4 and TRBJ2-1, with 11 positions matching TRBD1. This CDR3 contains 15 residues. V was pared by 5 bases and J by 4 bases, with 4 bases of the junction left unmatched. The CDR3: CASSPGTGGYNEQFF. The DNA for the CDR3 is TGTGCCAGCAGTCCTGGGACAGGGGGATACAATGAGCAGTTCTTC.

This clonotype turned up a few times. This chain connects TRBV4-3 to TRBJ1-6, with 11 bases matching TRBD1. Germline V gene data show CDR1 as LGHNA and CDR2 as YSLEER. The V gene end was trimmed by 6 bases and the J gene end by 9 bases; junction bases not matched to a gene: 7. This CDR3 has 15 amino acids. The CDR3 spells CASSPGTGGTSPLHF. In DNA form, the CDR3 reads TGCGCCAGCAGTCCCGGGACAGGGGGAACTTCACCCCTCCACTTT.

The gene calls are TRBV27 and TRBJ2-5; 9 bases agree with TRBD1. Near its end, the DNA agrees better with TRBJ2-1, so the J call may be wrong. The germline CDR1 and CDR2 sequences are MNHEY and SMNVEV (reference sequence). This CDR3 comprises 18 residues. Here the CDR3 DNA reads TGTGCCAGCGTTCCTTTGGGACAGGGACCATCGGAACACGATGAGCAGTTCTTC. Its protein product is CASVPLGQGPSEHDEQFF.

This clonotype has more than one count but fewer than ten. The rearrangement uses TRBV3-1 and TRBJ2-5; D is possibly TRBD2 (6 bases). Germline values: CDR1 LGHDT, CDR2 YNNKEL (reference sequence). V was clipped by 3 bases and J by 3 bases, with 17 bases between them. This CDR3 is 16 amino acids long. CDR3 region: CASSQAFLANKETQYF. In DNA form, the CDR3 reads TGTGCCAGCAGCCAGGCGTTCCTAGCGAACAAAGAGACCCAGTACTTC.

This clonotype came up a few times. This sequence joins TRBV6-1 and TRBJ2-7, with D unresolved. Germline V gene lookup returns CDR1 MNHNS and CDR2 SASEGT. The CDR3 contains 12 residues. Trimming took off 1 base at V and 2 bases at J, with 3 bases between the two ends. CDR3 sequence: CASSEETYEQYF. In DNA form, the CDR3 reads TGTGCCAGCAGTGAAGAGACCTACGAGCAGTACTTC.

The chain recombines TRBV7-9 with TRBJ2-5; D remains ambiguous. This CDR3 has 14 amino acids. Trimming pared 3 bases from V and 2 bases from J, leaving 10 bases between. The germline gives CDR1 SEHNR, CDR2 FQNEAQ (reference sequence). The CDR3 bases are TGTGCCAGCAGCTTCCTTAGTCTTCAAGAGACCCAGTACTTC. Its translation is CASSFLSLQETQYF.

The chain combines TRBV6-2 or TRBV6-3 with TRBJ1-2; D is perhaps TRBD1 (6 bases). Looked up from germline, CDR1 is MNHEY and CDR2 is SVGEGT. This CDR3 contains 13 residues. Trimming took 6 bases from V and 2 from J, leaving 10 bases between them. The CDR3 is CASRDSPNYGYTF. In DNA, the CDR3 is TGTGCCAGCAGGGACAGCCCAAACTATGGCTACACCTTC.

This sequence joins TRBV15 and TRBJ2-3; D remains unclear. The germline CDR1 and CDR2 sequences are LNHNV and YYDKDF (reference sequence). This CDR3 contains 15 residues. Trimming left V 3 bases short and J 0 bases short, with 10 bases between. For the CDR3, the DNA is TGTGCCACCAGCAGGGCAGTCTCTAGCACAGATACGCAGTATTTT. Translated, it gives CATSRAVSSTDTQYF.

The rearrangement joins TRBV20-1 to TRBJ1-3; D is perhaps TRBD1 (5 bases). The CDR3 runs to 14 residues. Trimming stripped 6 bases from V and 0 bases from J, with 12 bases between. Germline CDR1 is DFQATT and CDR2 is SNEGSKA (reference sequence). The chain's CDR3 is CSARQPASGNTIYF. The CDR3 nucleotides read TGCAGTGCCAGACAGCCCGCCTCTGGAAACACCATATATTTT.

The genes are TRBV6-1 and TRBJ2-5, with TRBD2 identical over 7 bases. Gene TRBJ2-7 matches the end of the DNA better, so the J call may be wrong. CDR1 is MNHNS and CDR2 is SASEGT in the germline V gene. The CDR3 consists of 16 residues. CDR3 region: CASSIGTIGRSYEQYF. The CDR3 DNA reads as TGTGCCAGCAGCATTGGGACTATCGGGAGGTCCTACGAGCAGTACTTC.

This chain links TRBV20-1 with TRBJ1-4; a possible D gene is TRBD1 (6 bases). From germline, CDR1 is DFQATT and CDR2 SNEGSKA (reference sequence). V lost 0 bases and J lost 6, with 14 bases in between. The CDR3 spans 15 residues. CDR3 protein: CSARDLGGAYEKLFF. Written as DNA, the CDR3 is TGCAGTGCTAGAGATCTTGGGGGGGCCTATGAAAAACTGTTTTTT.

The rearrangement joins TRBV10-3 to TRBJ2-1; D gene uncertain. The CDR3 loop spans 13 amino acids. V dropped 2 bases and J dropped 6 bases, with 8 bases sitting between them. Per germline, CDR1 ENHRY and CDR2 SYGVKD. The CDR3 nucleotides read TGTGCCATCAGTGAGACTGAGATCAATGAGCAGTTCTTC. Protein product: CAISETEINEQFF.

The sample holds a few counts of this clonotype. The genes are TRBV10-3 and TRBJ2-1; the D is unclear. The V end was cut by 3 bases, the J end by 7 bases, with 13 bases between. Germline-derived CDR1 and CDR2 are ENHRY and SYGVKD. The CDR3 runs to 14 residues. CDR3 in amino acids: CAISERQWANEQFF. The CDR3 nucleotides read TGTGCCATCAGTGAACGTCAGTGGGCGAATGAGCAGTTCTTC.